This entry lists 15 T cell receptor beta chains sequenced from one sample in a study of cytomegalovirus exposure and HLA in healthy donors. PCR involved 60 Vbeta and 13 Jbeta primers. This table comes from immunoSEQ multiplex PCR, and its TCRdb copy is limited to in-frame clones, with some not included. The table includes more than 95,000 clones, 65% to 90% detected once. Sequencing was performed on PBMCs. These receptors were taken from a young man in good health and CMV-seropositive.

The sample holds one count of this clone. CDR3 residues: CASSVPGQGSGNTIYF. The CDR3, as DNA: TGTGCCAGCAGTGTTCCGGGACAGGGGTCAGGAAACACCATATATTTT. The chain is built from TRBV28 and TRBJ1-3; 10 bases fit TRBD1. CDR3 length: 16 amino acids. V lost 5 bases to trimming and J lost 4 bases; unmatched junction nucleotides: 8. Germline V lookup: CDR1 MDHEN, CDR2 SYDVKM. The variable domain in full, with the rest retrieved from reference TRBV28 and TRBJ1-3, is DVKVTQSSRYLVKRTGEKVFLECVQDMDHENMFWYRQDPGLGLRLIYFSYDVKMKEKGDIPEGYSVSREKKERFSLILESASTNQTSMYLCASSVPGQGSGNTIYFGEGSWLTVV.

The chain combines TRBV6-1 with TRBJ2-3, with D perhaps matching TRBD1 (6 bases). Germline lookup yields CDR1 MNHNS and CDR2 SASEGT. Trimming stripped 10 bases from V and 8 bases from J, with 25 bases between. The CDR3 runs to 15 residues. CDR3 in amino acids: CAITADRLTFRTQYF. Here the CDR3 DNA reads TGTGCCATCACCGCCGACAGGCTCACGTTTCGTACGCAGTATTTT.

This clone was picked up a small number of times. V gene TRBV2 combines with J gene TRBJ1-4, with TRBD1 matching over 7 bases. The length of the CDR3 is 13 residues. CDR1 is SNHLY and CDR2 is FYNNEI in the germline V gene. Germline trimming cut 8 bases from V and 8 bases from J; bases unmatched to any gene: 8. CDR3 coding DNA: TGTGCCAGCGACAGGGTATCGGGGGAAAAACTGTTTTTT. Protein product: CASDRVSGEKLFF.

The chain recombines TRBV19 with TRBJ1-5; D is unresolved. From germline, CDR1 is LNHDA and CDR2 SQIVND (reference sequence). This CDR3 is 13 amino acids long. Trimming cost V 7 bases and J 4 bases, with 11 bases left between them. The CDR3 spells CASMEQLNQPQHF. CDR3 nucleotide sequence: TGTGCCAGTATGGAACAGCTGAATCAGCCCCAGCATTTT. The full variable domain, rest sourced from reference TRBV19 and TRBJ1-5, is DGGITQSPKYLFRKEGQNVTLSCEQNLNHDAMYWYRQDPGQGLRLIYYSQIVNDFQKGDIAEGYSVSREKKESFPLTVTSAQKNPTAFYLCASMEQLNQPQHFGDGTRLSIL.

The chain uses TRBV4-2 and TRBJ1-2; 11 bases line up with TRBD1. The trim removed 1 base at V and 6 bases at J, leaving 4 bases unmatched. Germline CDR1 and CDR2: LGHNA and YNFKEQ. There are 15 residues in the CDR3. CDR3 in amino acids: CASSQAWDRGNGYTF. The DNA for the CDR3 is TGTGCCAGCAGCCAAGCCTGGGACAGGGGGAATGGCTACACCTTC.

The chain couples TRBV28 to TRBJ2-7; 8 positions agree with TRBD1. The germline V gene encodes CDR1 MDHEN and CDR2 SYDVKM. V lost 5 bases, J lost 1 base, and 4 bases stayed unmatched. The CDR3 has 14 residues. The CDR3 bases are TGTGCCAGCAGTGGACAGGGTCCATCCTACGAGCAGTACTTC. The encoded protein is CASSGQGPSYEQYF.

This clone occurred once. This chain links TRBV29-1 with TRBJ1-2, with a weak D call TRBD1 (5 bases). Germline CDR1 is SQVTM and CDR2 is ANQGSEA. Trimming took off 7 bases at V and 2 bases at J, with 14 bases between the two ends. CDR3 length: 13 residues. The CDR3, as DNA: TGCAGCGGCGGGGACGCAGCCAACTATGGCTACACCTTC. Residues: CSGGDAANYGYTF.

A single count supports this clone. This chain connects TRBV19 to TRBJ2-4; D is perhaps TRBD1 (7 bases). The CDR3 has 18 amino acids. Trimming stripped 1 base from V and 2 bases from J, with 18 bases between. Germline V lookup: CDR1 LNHDA, CDR2 SQIVND (reference sequence). The CDR3 sequence is CASSIVGTLTGSKNIQYF. The CDR3, as DNA: TGTGCCAGTAGTATAGTGGGGACTTTGACAGGGTCCAAAAACATTCAGTACTTC.

This chain connects TRBV30 to TRBJ2-3; 15 bases match TRBD2. The CDR3 spans 15 residues. J was trimmed by 6 bases and V by 2 bases; bases with no gene match: 3. The germline gives CDR1 GTSNPN, CDR2 SVGIG (reference sequence). Here the CDR3 reads CAWSSGTSGGDTQYF. The CDR3 DNA is TGTGCCTGGAGTTCCGGGACTAGCGGGGGGGATACGCAGTATTTT.

The J gene is TRBJ2-3, the V gene TRBV5-4; TRBD1 agrees at 7 bases. The junction had 9 bases not matched to a gene; V was cut back by 8 bases and J by 3 bases. Germline V gene lookup returns CDR1 SGHNT and CDR2 YYREEE (reference sequence). This CDR3 region has 14 residues. The CDR3 spells CASLDQTGTDTQYF. In DNA form, the CDR3 reads TGTGCCAGTTTAGACCAGACAGGGACAGATACGCAGTATTTT. The full variable domain, its missing parts supplied by reference TRBV5-4 and TRBJ2-3, is ETGVTQSPTHLIKTRGQQVTLRCSSQSGHNTVSWYQQALGQGPQFIFQYYREEENGRGNFPPRFSGLQFPNYSSELNVNALELDDSALYLCASLDQTGTDTQYFGPGTRLTVL.

This clone was observed a single time. The V call is TRBV5-1, the J call TRBJ2-5, with 7 bases lining up with TRBD1. CDR3 size: 14 residues. Germline V CDR1 and CDR2: SGHRS, YFSETQ. With 0 bases clipped from V and 7 bases from J, the junction kept 6 bases outside the gene matches. This CDR3 is CASSLEGAQGTQYF. The CDR3 nucleotides are TGCGCCAGCAGCTTGGAGGGGGCGCAGGGGACCCAGTACTTC.

This sequence joins TRBV5-1 and TRBJ2-3; a weak D match, TRBD2 (5 bases). Per germline, CDR1 SGHRS and CDR2 YFSETQ. This CDR3 is 14 amino acids long. V was shortened by 2 bases and J by 3 bases, with 10 bases between the two germline ends. The CDR3 nucleotides are TGCGCCAGCAGCTTAGGGCGGGTAACAGATACGCAGTATTTT. It codes for CASSLGRVTDTQYF.

This chain joins TRBV21-1 and TRBJ1-5. TRBV21-1 is tagged as a pseudogene. The CDR3 runs 16 residues. CDR3 DNA: TGTGCCAGCAGCAAACGGACCGGGAATAGCAATCAGCCCCAGCATTTT. Protein product: CASSKRTGNSNQPQHF.

The rearrangement uses TRBV27 and TRBJ2-3; D is ambiguous. The V gene lost 4 bases and the J gene lost 7 bases, with 9 bases spanning the gap. The CDR3 consists of 12 residues. The V gene's germline CDR1 is MNHEY and CDR2 SMNVEV (reference sequence). The CDR3 sequence: CASSYAGNTQYF. The CDR3 DNA reads TGTGCCAGCAGTTACGCAGGAAATACGCAGTATTTT.

In this sample, this clone turned up a few times. J is TRBJ2-1 and V is TRBV28; 10 positions match TRBD2. CDR1 MDHEN and CDR2 SYDVKM come from the germline V gene. Trimming took 7 bases from V and 0 from J; bases not matched to a gene: 9. The length of the CDR3 is 17 residues. In DNA form, the CDR3 reads TGTGCCAGCACGAGCGGGGGGGAGGTTAGCTCCTACAATGAGCAGTTCTTC. Its translation is CASTSGGEVSSYNEQFF.